This entry concerns a single TCR beta chain. Its antigen is not identified. These data originate in a study of T cell responses to AZD1222 COVID-19 vaccine. Notes on the study in general: Donors, mostly white British, included more females; clonal diversity was possibly underestimated.

Assay: immunoSEQ multiplex PCR; the TCRdb copy retains only in-frame clones and omits some. In the table there are some 150,000 clones, more than 90% of which are singletons. CDR1 and CDR2 (germline): LNHDA, SQIVND (reference sequence). The CDR3 totals 14 residues. V lost 2 bases and J 3 bases, leaving 11 bases between the germline ends. The clonotype was recovered from an adult in good health. Sequenced material: peripheral blood, taken on day 0 of AZD1222 vaccination. The V call is TRBV19, the J call TRBJ2-7, with a tentative D call TRBD1 (6 bases). The CDR3, as DNA: TGTGCCAGTAGTATAATGGGGACAAGCTACGAGCAGTACTTC. Amino acid sequence: CASSIMGTSYEQYF.